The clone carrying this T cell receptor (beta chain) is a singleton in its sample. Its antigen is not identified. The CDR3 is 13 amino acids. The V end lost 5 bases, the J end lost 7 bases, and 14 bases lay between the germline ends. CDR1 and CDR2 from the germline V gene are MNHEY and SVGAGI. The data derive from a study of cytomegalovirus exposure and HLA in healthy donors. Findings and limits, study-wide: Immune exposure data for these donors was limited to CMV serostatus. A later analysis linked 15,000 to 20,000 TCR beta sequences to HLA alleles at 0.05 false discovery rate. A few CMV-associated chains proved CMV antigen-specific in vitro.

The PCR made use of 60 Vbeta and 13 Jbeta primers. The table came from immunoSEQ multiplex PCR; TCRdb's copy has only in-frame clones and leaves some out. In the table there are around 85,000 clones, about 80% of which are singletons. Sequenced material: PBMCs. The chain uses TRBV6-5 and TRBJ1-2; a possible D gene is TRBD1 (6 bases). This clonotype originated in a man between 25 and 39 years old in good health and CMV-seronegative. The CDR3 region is CASSPNTGSGYTF. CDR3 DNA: TGTGCCAGCAGTCCCAATACAGGGAGTGGCTACACCTTC.